A single sample is the source of the 17 T cell receptor beta chains below, sequenced in a study of T cell responses to AZD1222 COVID-19 vaccine. Assay used: immunoSEQ multiplex PCR; TCRdb lists only in-frame clones, some missing. This table has about 75,000 clones, roughly 84% appearing once. Sequenced material: peripheral blood, taken 28 days after the second AZD1222 dose. Source of these receptors: an adult who received the AZD1222 COVID-19 vaccine.

The rearrangement uses TRBV5-4 and TRBJ1-1, with unresolved D. This CDR3 is 13 amino acids long. Per germline, CDR1 SGHNT and CDR2 YYREEE (reference sequence). The ends were cut back, 2 bases at V and 5 bases at J, with 10 bases in the middle. CDR3: CASSFPGETEAFF. The CDR3 nucleotides read TGTGCCAGCAGCTTTCCCGGTGAGACTGAAGCTTTCTTT.

This chain connects TRBV2 to TRBJ1-2, with D unclear. The V gene lost 6 bases and the J gene lost 4 bases, with 15 bases spanning the gap. Germline-derived CDR1 and CDR2 are SNHLY and FYNNEI. This CDR3 comprises 14 residues. CDR3 in DNA: TGTGCCAGCAGACCCTGGGGAGAACGCTATGGCTACACCTTC. Protein product: CASRPWGERYGYTF.

The chain links TRBV28 to TRBJ2-7, with 9 bases aligning to TRBD1. The V and J ends lost 4 bases and 2 bases, in that order; junction bases with no gene match: 9. From germline, CDR1 is MDHEN and CDR2 SYDVKM. This CDR3 contains 16 residues. CDR3 sequence reads: CASSSIWGQGPYEQYF. CDR3 DNA: TGTGCCAGCAGTTCAATATGGGGACAGGGTCCCTACGAGCAGTACTTC. Full variable domain (rest looked up from reference TRBV28 and TRBJ2-7): DVKVTQSSRYLVKRTGEKVFLECVQDMDHENMFWYRQDPGLGLRLIYFSYDVKMKEKGDIPEGYSVSREKKERFSLILESASTNQTSMYLCASSSIWGQGPYEQYFGPGTRLTVT.

This rearrangement joins TRBV11-2 to TRBJ2-3; TRBD1 matches 9 bases. There are 15 residues in the CDR3. Looked up from germline, CDR1 is SGHAT and CDR2 is FQNNGV. With V trimmed by 6 bases and J by 6 bases, 10 bases remained unmatched. The CDR3 sequence is CASRSLRTGVDTQYF. The CDR3 nucleotides are TGTGCCAGCAGAAGCCTCCGGACAGGGGTGGATACGCAGTATTTT.

The chain uses TRBV29-1 and TRBJ2-7; D gene uncertain. V was shortened by 0 bases and J by 0 bases, with 9 bases between the two germline ends. From germline, CDR1 is SQVTM and CDR2 ANQGSEA. CDR3 length: 14 amino acids. CDR3 protein: CSVEDTESSYEQYF. In nucleotides, the CDR3 is TGCAGCGTTGAAGACACTGAAAGCTCCTACGAGCAGTACTTC.

The V gene is TRBV11-1, the J gene TRBJ2-7; weak D call: TRBD1 (5 bases). CDR1 is SGHAT and CDR2 is FQDESV in the germline V gene (reference sequence). V was pared by 5 bases and J by 3 bases, with 11 bases between. The CDR3 spans 13 residues. CDR3 loop: CASSPRAVYEQYF. The CDR3 nucleotides read TGTGCCAGCAGCCCCAGGGCCGTCTACGAGCAGTACTTC.

The chain has TRBV3-1 (or the pseudogene TRBV3-2) and TRBJ1-5, with no clear D. Looked up from germline, CDR1 is LGHDT and CDR2 is YNNKEL (reference sequence). V was shortened by 0 bases and J by 6 bases, with 6 bases between the two germline ends. CDR3 length: 13 amino acids. DNA of the CDR3: TGTGCCAGCAGCCAAGATCTCCGTCAGCCCCAGCATTTT. Amino acids: CASSQDLRQPQHF.

This clone occurred a few times. The gene calls are TRBV11-2 and TRBJ1-4, with TRBD1 identical over 7 bases. J was trimmed by 2 bases and V by 3 bases; bases with no gene match: 12. Germline CDR1 is SGHAT and CDR2 is FQNNGV. CDR3 size: 18 residues. DNA of the CDR3: TGTGCCAGCAGCTTCCAGATACTTGCGACAGGGACTAATGAAAAACTGTTTTTT. This gives the protein CASSFQILATGTNEKLFF. The full variable domain, in which reference TRBV11-2 and TRBJ1-4 provide the parts outside the CDR3, is EAGVAQSPRYKIIEKRQSVAFWCNPISGHATLYWYQQILGQGPKLLIQFQNNGVVDDSQLPKDRFSAERLKGVDSTLKIQPAKLEDSAVYLCASSFQILATGTNEKLFFGSGTQLSVL.

The chain has TRBV13 and TRBJ2-1; 14 positions agree with TRBD2. V shed 5 bases, J shed 6 bases, and the junction held 3 bases outside the gene matches. The CDR3 spans 15 residues. CDR1 is PRHDT, CDR2 FYEKMQ, per germline (reference sequence). The CDR3 is CASSRTSGGPNEQFF. CDR3 nucleotides: TGTGCCAGCAGCCGGACTAGCGGGGGGCCCAATGAGCAGTTCTTC.

The V gene is TRBV6-5, the J gene TRBJ1-2, with unresolved D. Germline V gives CDR1 MNHEY, CDR2 SVGAGI. CDR3 size: 15 residues. V gave up 1 base and J gave up 2 bases, with 11 bases separating them. The CDR3 sequence: CASSYYTRINYGYTF. The CDR3 DNA is TGTGCCAGCAGTTACTACACGAGGATCAACTATGGCTACACCTTC.

J is TRBJ1-2 and V is TRBV30; 9 bases agree with TRBD1. The trim removed 4 bases at V and 3 bases at J, leaving 9 bases unmatched. CDR3 length: 15 residues. CDR1 is GTSNPN, CDR2 SVGIG, per germline (reference sequence). The CDR3 region has the DNA TGTGCCTGGAAAGGCAGGACAGGGGTTTACTATGGCTACACCTTC. As protein: CAWKGRTGVYYGYTF.

The rearrangement links TRBV29-1 to TRBJ2-1; D is uncertain. Trimming pared 5 bases from V and 1 base from J, leaving 27 bases between. The CDR3 sequence is 19 residues long. The germline V gene encodes CDR1 SQVTM and CDR2 ANQGSEA. The CDR3 coding sequence is TGCAGCGTTAGCTCACGGCAGGTCTACCCCGCGCTTTCCTACAATGAGCAGTTCTTC. Translated, it gives CSVSSRQVYPALSYNEQFF.

The chain employs TRBV2 and TRBJ2-2; unclear D gene. Between the trimmed V and J ends, which lost 2 bases and 1 base, there was a span of 8 bases. This CDR3 is 15 amino acids long. The germline V gene encodes CDR1 SNHLY and CDR2 FYNNEI. This chain's CDR3 is CASSEFGVNTGELFF. The CDR3 DNA is TGTGCCAGCAGTGAATTTGGGGTGAACACCGGGGAGCTGTTTTTT.

The chain couples TRBV7-3 to TRBJ1-2, with 7 bases lining up with TRBD1. This CDR3 spans 14 amino acids. Per germline, CDR1 SGHTA and CDR2 FQGTGA. V gave up 2 bases and J gave up 7 bases; unmatched junction bases: 7. The CDR3 DNA sequence: TGTGCCAGCAGCTTACGAGGCAGGGACAGTGGCTACACCTTC. Protein sequence: CASSLRGRDSGYTF. The complete variable domain, with remaining parts taken from reference TRBV7-3 and TRBJ1-2, reads GAGVSQTPSNKVTEKGKYVELRCDPISGHTALYWYRQSLGQGPEFLIYFQGTGAADDSGLPNDRFFAVRPEGSVSTLKIQRTERGDSAVYLCASSLRGRDSGYTFGSGTRLTVV.

J is TRBJ1-1 and V is TRBV28; 8 nucleotides agree with TRBD1. Germline V gene lookup returns CDR1 MDHEN and CDR2 SYDVKM. The V segment lost 6 bases and the J segment 4 bases; nucleotides outside the gene matches: 4. This CDR3 contains 13 residues. CDR3 DNA: TGTGCCAGCAGCCTACAGGGGGGCACTGAAGCTTTCTTT. Its translation is CASSLQGGTEAFF.

The V and J genes are TRBV30 and TRBJ1-2, with 11 bases lining up with TRBD1. The CDR3 has 14 amino acids. CDR1 is GTSNPN, CDR2 SVGIG, per germline (reference sequence). Trimming at V came to 4 bases and at J to 5 bases, leaving 6 bases not matched to a gene. The CDR3 DNA is TGTGCCTGGACTAGGACAGGGGGCCGATATGGCTACACCTTC. It specifies CAWTRTGGRYGYTF.

This clone has just a few counts. The CDR3 loop is CASSPHRAGGIAFF. For the CDR3, the DNA is TGTGCCAGCAGCCCCCACCGGGCCGGTGGGATAGCTTTCTTT. The chain combines TRBV3-1 (or the pseudogene TRBV3-2) with TRBJ1-1; D uncertain. The CDR3 extends over 14 amino acids. Trimming removed 4 bases from V and 10 bases from J, with 19 bases in between. CDR1 is LGHDT and CDR2 is YNNKEL in the germline V gene (reference sequence).